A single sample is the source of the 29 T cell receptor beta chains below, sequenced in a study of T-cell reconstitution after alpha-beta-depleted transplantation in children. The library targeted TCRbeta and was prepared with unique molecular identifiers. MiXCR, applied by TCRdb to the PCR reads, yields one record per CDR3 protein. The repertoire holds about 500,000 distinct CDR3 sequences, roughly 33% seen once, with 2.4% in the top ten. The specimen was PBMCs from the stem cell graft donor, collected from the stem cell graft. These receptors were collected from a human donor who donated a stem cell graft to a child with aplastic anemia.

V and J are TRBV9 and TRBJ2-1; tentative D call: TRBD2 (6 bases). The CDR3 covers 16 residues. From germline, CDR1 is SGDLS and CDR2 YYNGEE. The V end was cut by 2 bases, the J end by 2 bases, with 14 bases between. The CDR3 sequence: CASSVGGSPTYNEQFF. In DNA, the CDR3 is TGTGCCAGCAGCGTCGGGGGATCCCCCACCTACAATGAGCAGTTCTTC.

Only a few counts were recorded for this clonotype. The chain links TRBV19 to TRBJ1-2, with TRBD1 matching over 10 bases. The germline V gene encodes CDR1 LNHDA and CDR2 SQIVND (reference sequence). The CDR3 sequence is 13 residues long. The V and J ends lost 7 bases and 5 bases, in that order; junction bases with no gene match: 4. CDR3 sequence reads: CASTLDRGYGYTF. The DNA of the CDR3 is TGTGCCAGTACCCTGGACAGGGGGTATGGCTACACCTTC.

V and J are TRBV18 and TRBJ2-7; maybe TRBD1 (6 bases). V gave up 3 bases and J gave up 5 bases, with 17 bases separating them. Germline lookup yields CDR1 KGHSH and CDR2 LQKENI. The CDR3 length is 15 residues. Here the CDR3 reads CASSPNSQGIHEQYF. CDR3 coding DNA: TGTGCCAGCTCACCGAACTCACAGGGTATCCACGAGCAGTACTTC. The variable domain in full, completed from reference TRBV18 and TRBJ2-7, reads NAGVMQNPRHLVRRRGQEARLRCSPMKGHSHVYWYRQLPEEGLKFMVYLQKENIIDESGMPKERFSAEFPKEGPSILRIQQVVRGDSAAYFCASSPNSQGIHEQYFGPGTRLTVT.

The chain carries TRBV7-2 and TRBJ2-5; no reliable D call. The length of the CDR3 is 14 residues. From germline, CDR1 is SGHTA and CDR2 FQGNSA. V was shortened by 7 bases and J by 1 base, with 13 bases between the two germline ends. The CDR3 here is CASTWTGLQETQYF. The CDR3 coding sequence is TGTGCCAGCACCTGGACCGGCCTCCAAGAGACCCAGTACTTC.

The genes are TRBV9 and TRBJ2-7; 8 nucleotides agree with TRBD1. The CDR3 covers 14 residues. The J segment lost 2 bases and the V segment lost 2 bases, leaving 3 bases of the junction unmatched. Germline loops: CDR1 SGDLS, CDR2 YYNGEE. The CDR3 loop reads CASSVGTGPYEQYF. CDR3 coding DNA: TGTGCCAGCAGCGTTGGGACAGGACCCTACGAGCAGTACTTC.

The CDR3 DNA follows: TGCAGCGTTGAGGGGCGACAGGGGGAAAATAATCAAGAGACCCAGTACTTC. The encoded protein is CSVEGRQGENNQETQYF. The V and J genes are TRBV29-1 and TRBJ2-5; 9 bases are shared with TRBD1. Germline lookup yields CDR1 SQVTM and CDR2 ANQGSEA. Germline trimming cut 3 bases from V and 2 bases from J; bases unmatched to any gene: 13. The CDR3 extends over 17 amino acids.

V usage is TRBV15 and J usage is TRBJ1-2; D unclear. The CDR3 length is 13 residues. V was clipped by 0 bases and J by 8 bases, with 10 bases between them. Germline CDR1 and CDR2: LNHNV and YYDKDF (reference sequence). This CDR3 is CATSRDGEGGYTF. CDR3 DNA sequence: TGTGCCACCAGCAGAGATGGGGAGGGAGGCTACACCTTC.

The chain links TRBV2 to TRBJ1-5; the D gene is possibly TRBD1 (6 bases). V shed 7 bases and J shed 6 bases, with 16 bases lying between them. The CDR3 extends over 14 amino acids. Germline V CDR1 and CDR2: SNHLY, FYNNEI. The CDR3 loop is CASMWEKGGQPQHF. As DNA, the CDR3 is TGTGCCAGCATGTGGGAAAAAGGGGGTCAGCCCCAGCATTTT.

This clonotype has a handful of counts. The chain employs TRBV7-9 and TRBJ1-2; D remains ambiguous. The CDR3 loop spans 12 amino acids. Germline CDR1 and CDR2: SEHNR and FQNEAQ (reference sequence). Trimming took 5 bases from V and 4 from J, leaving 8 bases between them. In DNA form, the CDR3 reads TGTGCCAGCAGCCCGATTCGCTATGGCTACACCTTC. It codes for CASSPIRYGYTF.

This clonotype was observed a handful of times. In nucleotides, the CDR3 is TGTGCCAGCAGTTTGAATCCCAGGGTGGGGGACCTACAGAACACCGGGGAGCTGTTTTTT. Protein: CASSLNPRVGDLQNTGELFF. The V and J genes are TRBV12-3 or TRBV12-4 and TRBJ2-2, with D tentatively TRBD1 or TRBD2 (5 bases each). V lost 3 bases, J lost 1 base, and 24 bases lay in between. The CDR3 is 20 residues long.

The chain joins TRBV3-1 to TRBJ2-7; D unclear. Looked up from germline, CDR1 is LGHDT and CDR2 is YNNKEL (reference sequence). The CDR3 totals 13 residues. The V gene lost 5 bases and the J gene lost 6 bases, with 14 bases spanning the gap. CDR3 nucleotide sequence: TGTGCCAGCAGCTCCCGCTCAACGGGCGAGCAGTACTTC. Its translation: CASSSRSTGEQYF.

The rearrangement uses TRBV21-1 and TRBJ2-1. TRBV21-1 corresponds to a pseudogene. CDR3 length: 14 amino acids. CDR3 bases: TGTGCCAGCAGCAACCAACCTCGTTCGGTCGAGCAGTTCTTC. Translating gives CASSNQPRSVEQFF.

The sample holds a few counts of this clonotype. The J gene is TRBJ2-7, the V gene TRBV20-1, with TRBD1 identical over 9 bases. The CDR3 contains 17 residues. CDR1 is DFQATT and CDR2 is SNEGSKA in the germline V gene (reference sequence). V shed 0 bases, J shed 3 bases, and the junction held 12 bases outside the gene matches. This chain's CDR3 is CSARDSFKGQGLYEQYF. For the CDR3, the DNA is TGCAGTGCTAGAGATTCATTTAAGGGACAGGGCCTCTACGAGCAGTACTTC.

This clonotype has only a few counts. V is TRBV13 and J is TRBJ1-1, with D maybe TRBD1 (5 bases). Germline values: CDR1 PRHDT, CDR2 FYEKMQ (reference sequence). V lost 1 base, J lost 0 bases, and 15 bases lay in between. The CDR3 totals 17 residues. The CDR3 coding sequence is TGTGCCAGCAGCTTAGCCACAGGTGACAATATGAACACTGAAGCTTTCTTT. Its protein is CASSLATGDNMNTEAFF.

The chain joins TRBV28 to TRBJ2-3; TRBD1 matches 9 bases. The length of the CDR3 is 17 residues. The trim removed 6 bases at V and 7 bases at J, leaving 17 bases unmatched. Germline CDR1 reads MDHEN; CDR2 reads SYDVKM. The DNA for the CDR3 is TGTGCCAGCAGCCTACTTTTGACACAGGGGGCGCGAAATACGCAGTATTTT. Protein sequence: CASSLLLTQGARNTQYF.

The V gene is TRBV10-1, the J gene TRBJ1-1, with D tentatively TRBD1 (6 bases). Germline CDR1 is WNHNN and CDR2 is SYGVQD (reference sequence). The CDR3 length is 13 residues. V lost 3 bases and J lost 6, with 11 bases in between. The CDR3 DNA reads TGCGCCAGCAGTGACGCAGGGGCCCCTGAAGCTTTCTTT. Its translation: CASSDAGAPEAFF.

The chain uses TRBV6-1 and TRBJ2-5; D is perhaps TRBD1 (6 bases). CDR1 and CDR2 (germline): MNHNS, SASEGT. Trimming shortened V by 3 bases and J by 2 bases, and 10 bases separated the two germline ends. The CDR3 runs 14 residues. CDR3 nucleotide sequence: TGTGCCAGCAGTGAGTGGACAGTGCAAGAGACCCAGTACTTC. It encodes CASSEWTVQETQYF.

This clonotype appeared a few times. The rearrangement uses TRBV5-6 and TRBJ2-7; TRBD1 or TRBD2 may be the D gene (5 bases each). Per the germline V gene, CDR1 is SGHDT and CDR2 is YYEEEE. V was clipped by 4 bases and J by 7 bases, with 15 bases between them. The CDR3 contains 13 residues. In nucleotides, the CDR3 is TGTGCCAGCAGCCCAGGGACGACATGGGAGCAGTACTTC. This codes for CASSPGTTWEQYF.

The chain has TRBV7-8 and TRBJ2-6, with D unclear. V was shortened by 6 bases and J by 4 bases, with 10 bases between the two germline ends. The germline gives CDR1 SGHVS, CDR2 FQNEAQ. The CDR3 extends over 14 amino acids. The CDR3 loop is CASSYTAGANVLTF. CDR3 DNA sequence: TGTGCCAGCAGTTATACGGCGGGGGCCAACGTCCTGACTTTC. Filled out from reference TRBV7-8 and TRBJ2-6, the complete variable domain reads GAGVSQSPRYKVAKRGQDVALRCDPISGHVSLFWYQQALGQGPEFLTYFQNEAQLDKSGLPSDRFFAERPEGSVSTLKIQRTQQEDSAVYLCASSYTAGANVLTFGAGSRLTVL.

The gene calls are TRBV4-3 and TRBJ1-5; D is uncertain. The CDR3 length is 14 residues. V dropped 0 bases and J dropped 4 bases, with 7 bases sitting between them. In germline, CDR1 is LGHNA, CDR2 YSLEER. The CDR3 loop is CASSQDHKNQPQHF. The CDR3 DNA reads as TGCGCCAGCAGCCAAGATCACAAGAATCAGCCCCAGCATTTT.

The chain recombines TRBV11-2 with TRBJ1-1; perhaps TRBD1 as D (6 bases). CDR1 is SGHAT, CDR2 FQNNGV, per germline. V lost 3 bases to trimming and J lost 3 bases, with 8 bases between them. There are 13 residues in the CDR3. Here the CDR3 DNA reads TGTGCCAGCAGCTTTACAGGGTACACTGAAGCTTTCTTT. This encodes CASSFTGYTEAFF.

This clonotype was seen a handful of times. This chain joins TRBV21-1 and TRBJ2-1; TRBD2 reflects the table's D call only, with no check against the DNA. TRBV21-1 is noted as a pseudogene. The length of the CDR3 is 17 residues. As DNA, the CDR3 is TGTGCCAGCAGCAAAGTGGGATCCAGCGGGAGGGCCGGTGAGCAGTTCTTC. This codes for CASSKVGSSGRAGEQFF.

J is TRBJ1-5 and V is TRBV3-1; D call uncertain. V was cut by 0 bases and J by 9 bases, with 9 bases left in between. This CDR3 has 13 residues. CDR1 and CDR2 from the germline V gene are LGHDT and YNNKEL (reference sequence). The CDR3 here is CASSQDSSRPQHF. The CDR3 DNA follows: TGTGCCAGCAGCCAAGATTCGAGCCGGCCCCAGCATTTT.

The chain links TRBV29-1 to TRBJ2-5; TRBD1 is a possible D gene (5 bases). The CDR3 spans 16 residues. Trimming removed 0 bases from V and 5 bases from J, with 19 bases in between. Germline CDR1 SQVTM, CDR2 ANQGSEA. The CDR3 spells CSVEDLERGLMETQYF. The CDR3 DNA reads TGCAGCGTTGAAGATCTCGAAAGGGGTTTAATGGAGACCCAGTACTTC.

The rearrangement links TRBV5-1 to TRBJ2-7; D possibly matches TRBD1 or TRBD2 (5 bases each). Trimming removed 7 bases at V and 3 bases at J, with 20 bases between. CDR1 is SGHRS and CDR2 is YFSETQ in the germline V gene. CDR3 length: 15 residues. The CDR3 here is CASLVRWDLLYEQYF. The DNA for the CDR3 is TGCGCCAGCCTAGTAAGGTGGGACCTTCTCTACGAGCAGTACTTC.

The CDR3, as DNA: TGTGCCACCAGTGATTCTCAGACTGGGTCCGGTGAGCAGTTCTTC. Its translation is CATSDSQTGSGEQFF. The V and J genes are TRBV24-1 and TRBJ2-1; D gene uncertain. Trimming removed 2 bases from V and 9 bases from J, with 16 bases in between. This CDR3 region has 15 residues. Germline V gene data show CDR1 as KGHDR and CDR2 as SFDVKD.

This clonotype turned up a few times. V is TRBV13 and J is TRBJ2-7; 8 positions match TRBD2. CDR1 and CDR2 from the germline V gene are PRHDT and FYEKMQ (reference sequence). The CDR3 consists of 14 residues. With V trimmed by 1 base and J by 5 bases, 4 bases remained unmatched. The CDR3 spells CASSLESREDEQYV. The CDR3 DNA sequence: TGTGCCAGCAGCTTAGAGTCGCGGGAGGACGAGCAGTACGTC.

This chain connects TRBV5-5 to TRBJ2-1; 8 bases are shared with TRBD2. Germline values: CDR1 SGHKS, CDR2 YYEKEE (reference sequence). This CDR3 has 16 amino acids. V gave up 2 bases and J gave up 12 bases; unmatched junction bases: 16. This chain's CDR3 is CASSFGTSGSLGGQFF. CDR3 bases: TGTGCCAGCAGCTTTGGAACTAGCGGCTCCCTGGGGGGGCAGTTCTTC.

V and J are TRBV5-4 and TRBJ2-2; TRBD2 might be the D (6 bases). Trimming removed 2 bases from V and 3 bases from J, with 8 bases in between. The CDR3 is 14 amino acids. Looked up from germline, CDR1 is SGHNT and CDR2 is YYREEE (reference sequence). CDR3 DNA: TGTGCCAGCAGCTTACGGAGGGACACCGGGGAGCTGTTTTTT. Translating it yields CASSLRRDTGELFF.